The clone carrying this TCR beta chain was seen a single time. Its target is unknown. Every patient had relapsed following autologous stem cell transplantation, and cohorts differed in brentuximab vedotin exposure. This sample is part of a study of PD-1 blockade in classical Hodgkin lymphoma. Findings and caveats of the study: Baseline diversity resembling that of newly diagnosed patients was seen in complete responders. Repertoire differences lack defined causes, possibly disease activity or prior therapy. Newly diagnosed patients were reported to start with lower TCR diversity than healthy donors.

TCRdb keeps only in-frame clones here, not all; method: immunoSEQ multiplex PCR. The top ten hold roughly 5% of the sample, which has 50,000 to 65,000 clones, around 89% seen once. The CDR3 loop spans 16 amino acids. CDR1 PRHDT and CDR2 FYEKMQ come from the germline V gene (reference sequence). Losses at the gene ends were 5 bases for V and 2 bases for J; bases not matched to a gene: 8. The receptor was isolated from a human donor with classical Hodgkin lymphoma. This chain connects TRBV13 to TRBJ2-3; 9 bases align to TRBD1. The starting material was peripheral blood mononuclear cells (PBMCs), obtained before the second cycle of nivolumab. The CDR3 sequence: CASSNWDRDYTDTQYF. The CDR3, as DNA: TGTGCCAGCAGCAACTGGGACAGGGATTACACAGATACGCAGTATTTT.